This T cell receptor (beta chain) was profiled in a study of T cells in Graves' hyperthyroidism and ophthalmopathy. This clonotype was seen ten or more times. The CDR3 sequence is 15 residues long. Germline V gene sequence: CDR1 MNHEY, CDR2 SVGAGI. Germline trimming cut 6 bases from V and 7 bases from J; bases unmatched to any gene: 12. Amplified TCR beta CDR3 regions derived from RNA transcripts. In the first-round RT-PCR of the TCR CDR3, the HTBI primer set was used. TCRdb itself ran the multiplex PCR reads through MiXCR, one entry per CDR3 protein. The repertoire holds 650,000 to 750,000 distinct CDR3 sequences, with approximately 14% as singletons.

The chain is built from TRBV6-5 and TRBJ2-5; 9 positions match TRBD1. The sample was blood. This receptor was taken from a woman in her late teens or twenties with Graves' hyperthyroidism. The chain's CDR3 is CASSMDRGQIVTQYF. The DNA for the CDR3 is TGTGCCAGCAGCATGGACAGGGGACAGATAGTGACCCAGTACTTC.